One sample yielded the 18 T cell receptor beta chains listed below, sequenced in a study of cytomegalovirus exposure and HLA in healthy donors. Primers for the PCR totalled 60 Vbeta and 13 Jbeta. Produced via immunoSEQ multiplex PCR; TCRdb's table is partial and in-frame only. Seen here are 150,000 to 200,000 clones, 78% observed once, and the top ten hold over 12%. The sample comprised PBMCs. The origin of the receptors is a woman under 40 in good health and CMV-seropositive.

This chain links TRBV5-1 with TRBJ2-3; 15 bases map to TRBD2. CDR1 SGHRS and CDR2 YFSETQ come from the germline V gene. With 3 bases clipped from V and 5 bases from J, the junction kept 4 bases outside the gene matches. This CDR3 is built from 16 residues. CDR3 loop: CASSSGLAGGRDTQYF. CDR3 bases: TGCGCCAGCAGCTCAGGACTAGCGGGGGGGCGAGATACGCAGTATTTT.

This chain links TRBV19 with TRBJ1-2, with TRBD1 matching over 7 bases. V trimming: 3 bases; J trimming: 3 bases; junction bases outside the gene matches: 4. The CDR3 extends over 14 amino acids. The V gene's germline CDR1 is LNHDA and CDR2 SQIVND (reference sequence). This chain's CDR3 is CASSMDRSYYGYTF. DNA for the CDR3: TGTGCCAGTAGTATGGACAGGTCATACTATGGCTACACCTTC.

In its sample, this clone was seen a few times. The J gene is TRBJ2-1, the V gene TRBV9, with D tentatively TRBD2 (5 bases). Germline CDR1 reads SGDLS; CDR2 reads YYNGEE. V gave up 0 bases and J gave up 2 bases, with 9 bases separating them. The CDR3 has 15 amino acids. The CDR3 sequence: CASSVEPGTYNEQFF. The CDR3 DNA is TGTGCCAGCAGCGTAGAGCCCGGGACCTACAATGAGCAGTTCTTC.

The rearrangement joins TRBV7-9 to TRBJ1-2, with 7 bases fitting TRBD1. The junction had 3 bases not matched to a gene; V was cut back by 0 bases and J by 2 bases. Germline lookup yields CDR1 SEHNR and CDR2 FQNEAQ (reference sequence). This CDR3 has 15 amino acids. The CDR3 here is CASSLADRTNYGYTF. The CDR3 bases are TGTGCCAGCAGCTTAGCGGACAGGACCAACTATGGCTACACCTTC.

The chain recombines TRBV29-1 with TRBJ2-1; D is unclear. CDR1 SQVTM and CDR2 ANQGSEA come from the germline V gene. The CDR3 loop spans 12 amino acids. The CDR3 loop reads CSALRRGNEQFF. The CDR3 nucleotides read TGCAGTGCCCTTCGGAGAGGAAATGAGCAGTTCTTC.

V and J are TRBV6-5 and TRBJ2-5; 9 bases are shared with TRBD1. The end of the DNA fits TRBJ2-7 better, so the J call may be wrong. The CDR3 sequence is 14 residues long. Germline V gives CDR1 MNHEY, CDR2 SVGAGI. CDR3 region: CASSSGTGSSEQYF. CDR3 DNA: TGTGCCAGCAGTTCCGGGACAGGGTCTTCCGAGCAGTACTTC.

This sequence joins TRBV2 and TRBJ1-6; the D is unclear. Germline CDR1 SNHLY, CDR2 FYNNEI. V gave up 4 bases and J gave up 6 bases, with 7 bases separating them. This CDR3 spans 13 amino acids. CDR3 nucleotide sequence: TGTGCCAGCAGTGCCCGGGGTAATTCACCCCTCCACTTT. This encodes CASSARGNSPLHF. Full variable domain (missing parts from reference TRBV2 and TRBJ1-6): EPEVTQTPSHQVTQMGQEVILRCVPISNHLYFYWYRQILGQKVEFLVSFYNNEISEKSEIFDDQFSVERPDGSNFTLKIRSTKLEDSAMYFCASSARGNSPLHFGNGTRLTVT.

CDR3 protein: CASSSLGLATDTQYF. The CDR3 nucleotides read TGTGCCAGCAGTTCCCTGGGACTGGCGACAGATACGCAGTATTTT. J is TRBJ2-3 and V is TRBV6-5; D is possibly TRBD2 (6 bases). The CDR3 covers 15 residues. Germline CDR1 and CDR2: MNHEY and SVGAGI. V shed 4 bases and J shed 3 bases, with 14 bases lying between them.

V gene TRBV6-1 combines with J gene TRBJ1-3; D gene uncertain. The V gene lost 4 bases and the J gene lost 4 bases, with 8 bases spanning the gap. Germline V gene data show CDR1 as MNHNS and CDR2 as SASEGT. The CDR3 length is 13 residues. CDR3 protein: CASSGGSGNTIYF. The CDR3 bases are TGTGCCAGCAGTGGAGGGTCCGGAAACACCATATATTTT.

Details on this clone: At one end, the junction sequence differs from germline, possibly due to a read error. This chain links TRBV15 with TRBJ1-1, with no clear D. Germline loops: CDR1 LNHNV, CDR2 YYDKDF (reference sequence). The CDR3 extends over 14 amino acids. The CDR3 loop reads CATSRDLEYTEAFF. The CDR3 DNA reads as TGTGCCACCAGCCGAGACCTAGAATACACTGAAGCTTTCTTT. The variable domain in full, with the rest retrieved from reference TRBV15 and TRBJ1-1, is DAMVIQNPRYQVTQFGKPVTLSCSQTLNHNVMYWYQQKSSQAPKLLFHYYDKDFNNEADTPDNFQSRRPNTSFCFLDIRSPGLGDTAMYLCATSRDLEYTEAFFGQGTRLTVV.

V usage is TRBV4-1 and J usage is TRBJ2-7; D is unresolved. This CDR3 has 13 residues. Per germline, CDR1 MGHRA and CDR2 YSYEKL. The germline V and J ends were trimmed by 3 bases and 6 bases, with 12 bases remaining between them. In nucleotides, the CDR3 is TGCGCCAGCAGCCAGGTTTCCACTGGCGAGCAGTACTTC. Translated: CASSQVSTGEQYF.

This chain links TRBV7-9 with TRBJ1-6; D may be TRBD1 (5 bases). The CDR3 sequence is 14 residues long. Germline V lookup: CDR1 SEHNR, CDR2 FQNEAQ (reference sequence). V lost 5 bases and J 8 bases, leaving 13 bases between the germline ends. The CDR3 reads CASSPLGGDSPLHF. As DNA, the CDR3 is TGTGCCAGCAGCCCTCTTGGGGGGGATTCACCCCTCCACTTT. Using reference TRBV7-9 and TRBJ1-6 for the parts outside the CDR3, the full variable domain is DTGVSQNPRHKITKRGQNVTFRCDPISEHNRLYWYRQTLGQGPEFLTYFQNEAQLEKSRLLSDRFSAERPKGSFSTLEIQRTEQGDSAMYLCASSPLGGDSPLHFGNGTRLTVT.

The chain uses TRBV19 and TRBJ2-1; 8 bases map to TRBD1. The CDR3 runs 16 residues. Trimming took 4 bases from V and 4 from J; bases not matched to a gene: 9. The germline gives CDR1 LNHDA, CDR2 SQIVND (reference sequence). The CDR3 DNA reads as TGTGCCAGTAGTACCCAGGGGGCAAATGATTACAATGAGCAGTTCTTC. Encoded protein: CASSTQGANDYNEQFF.

The rearrangement uses TRBV28 and TRBJ2-2, with D tentatively TRBD1 (5 bases). The CDR3 consists of 13 residues. The germline gives CDR1 MDHEN, CDR2 SYDVKM. V shed 5 bases and J shed 6 bases, with 10 bases lying between them. CDR3 region: CASSRQGPGELFF. The CDR3 nucleotides read TGTGCCAGCAGTCGCCAGGGCCCCGGGGAGCTGTTTTTT.

This clone appeared a single time. The genes are TRBV7-6 and TRBJ1-3; D is undetermined. The CDR3 is 15 residues long. From germline, CDR1 is SGHVS and CDR2 FNYEAQ. The germline V and J ends were trimmed by 2 bases and 0 bases, with 8 bases remaining between them. Here the CDR3 reads CASSLQESSGNTIYF. The DNA of the CDR3 is TGTGCCAGCAGCTTACAGGAAAGCTCTGGAAACACCATATATTTT. Full variable domain (missing parts from reference TRBV7-6 and TRBJ1-3): GAGVSQSPRYKVTKRGQDVALRCDPISGHVSLYWYRQALGQGPEFLTYFNYEAQQDKSGLPNDRFSAERPEGSISTLTIQRTEQRDSAMYRCASSLQESSGNTIYFGEGSWLTVV.

This rearrangement joins TRBV5-1 to TRBJ1-6, with 8 bases that match TRBD1. In germline, CDR1 is SGHRS, CDR2 YFSETQ. J was trimmed by 6 bases and V by 4 bases; bases with no gene match: 3. This CDR3 comprises 14 residues. CDR3 loop: CASSTDRGNSPLHF. CDR3 nucleotides: TGCGCCAGCAGCACCGACAGGGGTAATTCACCCCTCCACTTT.

The chain couples TRBV7-8 to TRBJ2-7, with 7 bases identical to TRBD1. The CDR3 extends over 14 amino acids. The V gene end was trimmed by 1 base and the J gene end by 2 bases; junction bases not matched to a gene: 2. Germline values: CDR1 SGHVS, CDR2 FQNEAQ. DNA of the CDR3: TGTGCCAGCAGCTTAGGGGGACAGACCTACGAGCAGTACTTC. This gives the protein CASSLGGQTYEQYF.

The chain recombines TRBV28 with TRBJ1-1, with TRBD1 as a possible D gene (5 bases). In germline, CDR1 is MDHEN, CDR2 SYDVKM. The ends were cut back, 6 bases at V and 9 bases at J, with 17 bases in the middle. The CDR3 is 13 residues long. The CDR3 here is CASRGSPGPKAFF. In nucleotides, the CDR3 is TGTGCCAGCAGGGGGTCCCCAGGGCCGAAAGCTTTCTTT.